Sequencing of this TCR beta chain was carried out in a study of immune evolution from preneoplasia to lung adenocarcinoma. Findings and caveats of the study: Clonality was highest in normal lung, lower in later-stage lesions apparently.

V was clipped by 4 bases and J by 5 bases; unmatched bases: 8. CDR1 MGHRA and CDR2 YSYEKL come from the germline V gene. CDR3 size: 15 residues. Turning to this clone: Its antigen is unidentified.

Generated by immunoSEQ multiplex PCR, the TCRdb table keeps only in-frame clones and is missing some. The data show over 11,000 clones, with more than 80% seen just once and roughly 4.5% held by the top ten. After pathologic assessment, macro-dissection selected premalignant or tumor cells for extraction. The receptor was isolated from a person aged 65-85 years with lung adenocarcinoma. The sequenced sample was FFPE minimally invasive lung adenocarcinoma tissue. J is TRBJ2-3 and V is TRBV4-1, with 8 bases lining up with TRBD2. CDR3 nucleotide sequence: TGCGCCAGCAGCCGCGGGGGGATAGTTCAAGATACGCAGTATTTT. Protein sequence: CASSRGGIVQDTQYF.